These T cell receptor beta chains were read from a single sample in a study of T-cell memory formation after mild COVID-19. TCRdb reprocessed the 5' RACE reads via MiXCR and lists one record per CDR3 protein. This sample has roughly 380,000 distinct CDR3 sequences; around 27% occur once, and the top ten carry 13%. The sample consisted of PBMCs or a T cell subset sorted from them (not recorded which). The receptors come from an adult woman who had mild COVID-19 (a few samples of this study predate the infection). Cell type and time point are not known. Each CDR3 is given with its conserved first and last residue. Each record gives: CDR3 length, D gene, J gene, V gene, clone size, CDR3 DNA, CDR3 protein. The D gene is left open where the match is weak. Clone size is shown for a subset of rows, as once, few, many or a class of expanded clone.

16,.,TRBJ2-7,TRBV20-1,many,TGCAGTGCGGGGGGGGGCTCGGTTGGCCCATCCTACGAGCAGTACTTC,CSAGGGSVGPSYEQYF
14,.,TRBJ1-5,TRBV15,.,TGTGCCACCAGCAGAGTCAGGGTCGATCAGCCCCAGCATTTT,CATSRVRVDQPQHF
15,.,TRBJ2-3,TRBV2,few,TGTGCCAGCAGTGTACTGGGCACACACACAGATACGCAGTATTTT,CASSVLGTHTDTQYF
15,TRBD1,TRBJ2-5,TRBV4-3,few,TGCGCCAGCAGCCCTCGGACAGGGGAAAAAGAGACCCAGTACTTC,CASSPRTGEKETQYF
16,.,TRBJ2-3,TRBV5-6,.,TGTGCCAGCAGCCGGTACGACCGCGCTAGCACAGATACGCAGTATTTT,CASSRYDRASTDTQYF
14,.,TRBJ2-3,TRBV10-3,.,TGTGCCATCAACTGGGATGGAGGGACAGATACGCAGTATTTT,CAINWDGGTDTQYF
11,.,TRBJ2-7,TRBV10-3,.,TGTGCCATCAGTGGGTCCAGGGGGCAGTACTTC,CAISGSRGQYF
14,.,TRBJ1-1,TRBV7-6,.,TGTGCCAGCAGTCCAGGGGTAGAAAGAGCTGAAGCTTTCTTT,CASSPGVERAEAFF
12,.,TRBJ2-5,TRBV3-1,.,TGTGCCAGCAGCGTGGTACAAGAGACCCAGTACTTC,CASSVVQETQYF
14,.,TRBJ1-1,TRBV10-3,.,TGTGCCATCAGTGAACAGGCTTTGGGCACTGAAGCTTTCTTT,CAISEQALGTEAFF
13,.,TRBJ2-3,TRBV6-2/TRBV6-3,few,TGTGCCAGCGCGAGGAGGATAACAGATACGCAGTATTTT,CASARRITDTQYF
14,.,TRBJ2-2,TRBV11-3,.,TGTGCCAGCAGCTACCCTCCGGGGGACGGGGAGCTGTTTTTT,CASSYPPGDGELFF
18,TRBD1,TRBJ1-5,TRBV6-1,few,TGTGCCAGCAGCGGGACAGGCCACCCGGTTGGTAGCAATCAGCCCCAGCATTTT,CASSGTGHPVGSNQPQHF
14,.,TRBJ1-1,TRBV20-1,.,TGCAGTGCTAGACGGCGGGGTCGGGACACTGAAGCTTTCTTT,CSARRRGRDTEAFF
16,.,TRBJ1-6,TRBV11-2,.,TGTGCCAGCAGCCTCCGTGGGGAGGGTGGTGATTCACCCCTCCACTTT,CASSLRGEGGDSPLHF
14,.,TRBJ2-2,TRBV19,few,TGTGCCAGTAGTATTCGAGAGGCCACCGGGGAGCTGTTTTTT,CASSIREATGELFF
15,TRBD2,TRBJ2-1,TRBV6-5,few,TGTGCCAGCAGATCCTCTAGCGGCTCCTACAATGAGCAGTTCTTC,CASRSSSGSYNEQFF
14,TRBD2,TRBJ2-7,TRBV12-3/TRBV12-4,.,TGTGCCAGCAGTTTACGAGCGGGATACTACGAGCAGTACTTC,CASSLRAGYYEQYF
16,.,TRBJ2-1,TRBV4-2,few,TGTGCCAGCAGCCAAGACCTAGTCACATGGTACAATGAGCAGTTCTTC,CASSQDLVTWYNEQFF
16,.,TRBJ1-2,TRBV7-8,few,TGTGCCAGCAGCTTAGCCTCGGCGTTCACCACGTATGGCTACACCTTC,CASSLASAFTTYGYTF
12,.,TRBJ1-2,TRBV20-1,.,TGCAGTGCTCCTCGGGGAGGGTATGGCTACACCTTC,CSAPRGGYGYTF
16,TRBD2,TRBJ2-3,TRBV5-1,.,TGCGCCAGCAGCCCCGGAATAGCGGGGGGTCTAGATACGCAGTATTTT,CASSPGIAGGLDTQYF
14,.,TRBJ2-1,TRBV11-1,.,TGTGCCAGCAGCCCCGACTTGCTGGGGAATGAGCAGTTCTTC,CASSPDLLGNEQFF
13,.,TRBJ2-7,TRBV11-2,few,TGTGCCAGCAGCTTAGACGTGCCCTCCGAGCAGTACTTC,CASSLDVPSEQYF
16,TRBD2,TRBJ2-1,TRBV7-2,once,TGTGCCAGCAGCTTAGGACTAGCGGGAGCCTATTATGAGCAGTTCTTC,CASSLGLAGAYYEQFF
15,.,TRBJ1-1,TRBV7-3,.,TGTGCCAGCAGCGACTCCGGACGAACGAACACTGAAGCTTTCTTT,CASSDSGRTNTEAFF
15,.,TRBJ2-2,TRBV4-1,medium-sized,TGCGCCAGCAGCCAAGATCTGGAGTACACCGGGGAGCTGTTTTTT,CASSQDLEYTGELFF
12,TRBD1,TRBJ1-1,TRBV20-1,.,TGCAGTGCCAAGACAGGGGACACTGAAGCTTTCTTT,CSAKTGDTEAFF
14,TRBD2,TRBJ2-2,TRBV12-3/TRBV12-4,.,TGTGCCAGCATCGGACTAGCGGGCACCTGGGAGCTGTTTTTT,CASIGLAGTWELFF
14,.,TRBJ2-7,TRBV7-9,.,TGTGCCAGCAGCTCCTGGAAGGACTCCTACGAGCAGTACTTC,CASSSWKDSYEQYF
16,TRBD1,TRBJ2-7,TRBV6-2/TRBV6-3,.,TGTGCCAGCAGCCCCTGGCGGGACAGGGGATCTACGAAGCAGTACTTC,CASSPWRDRGSTKQYF
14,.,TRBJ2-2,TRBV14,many,TGTGCCAGCAGCCTAGCGAGCAACACCGGGGAGCTGTTTTTT,CASSLASNTGELFF
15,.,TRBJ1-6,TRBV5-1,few,TGCGCCAGCAGCTTGGTGGGGAATGACAATTCACCCCTCCACTTT,CASSLVGNDNSPLHF
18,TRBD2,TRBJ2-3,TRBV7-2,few,TGTGCCAGCAGCTTAATGGTAGCGGGAGGTTTTGGTCACAATACGCAGTATTTT,CASSLMVAGGFGHNTQYF
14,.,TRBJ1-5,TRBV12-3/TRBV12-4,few,TGTGCCAGCAGTTTAAGTCGAGGCTCTCAGCCCCAGCATTTT,CASSLSRGSQPQHF
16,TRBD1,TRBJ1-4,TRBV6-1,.,TGTGCCAGCAGTGAAGCTGAGGGACAGGGCAATGAAAAACTGTTTTTT,CASSEAEGQGNEKLFF
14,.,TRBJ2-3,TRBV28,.,TGTGCCAGCAGTTTGAGGCGATCCACAGATACGCAGTATTTT,CASSLRRSTDTQYF
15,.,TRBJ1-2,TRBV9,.,TGTGCCAGCAGCGTAGAGTCAGGGCGGAACTATGGCTACACCTTC,CASSVESGRNYGYTF
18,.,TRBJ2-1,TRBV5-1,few,TGCGCCAGCAGCCATCCCCCGGACAAGGGGGACTCCTACAATGAGCAGTTCTTC,CASSHPPDKGDSYNEQFF
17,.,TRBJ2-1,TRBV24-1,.,TGTGCCACCAGTGATTCCAATAGCGGTCTCTCCTACAATGAGCAGTTCTTC,CATSDSNSGLSYNEQFF
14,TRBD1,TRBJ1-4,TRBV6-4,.,TGTGCCAGCAGTAAGGACAGGGGAAATGAAAAACTGTTTTTT,CASSKDRGNEKLFF
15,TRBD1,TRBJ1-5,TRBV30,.,TGTGCCTGGAGTGTACTAGGGACAGACTATCAGCCCCAGCATTTT,CAWSVLGTDYQPQHF
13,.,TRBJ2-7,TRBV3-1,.,TGTGCCAGCAGCCAAGGAGTGGGCTACGAGCAGTACTTC,CASSQGVGYEQYF
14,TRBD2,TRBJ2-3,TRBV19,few,TGTGCCAGTAGTATGACTAGCGGGAGTGATACGCAGTATTTT,CASSMTSGSDTQYF
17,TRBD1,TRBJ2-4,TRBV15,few,TGTGCCACCAGCAGAGTCCCGACAGGGGTGACCAAAAACATTCAGTACTTC,CATSRVPTGVTKNIQYF
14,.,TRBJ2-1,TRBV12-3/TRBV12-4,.,TGTGCCAGCAGGCTAGTCGGGGACTACAATGAGCAGTTCTTC,CASRLVGDYNEQFF
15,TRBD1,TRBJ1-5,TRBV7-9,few,TGTGCCAGCAGCGCCGGGACAGGGATAATCACTCCCCAGCATTTT,CASSAGTGIITPQHF
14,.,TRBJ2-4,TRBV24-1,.,TGTGCCACCAGTGACCCCGGGCAGAGAAACATTCATTACTTC,CATSDPGQRNIHYF
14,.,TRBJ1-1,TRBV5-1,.,TGCGCCAGCAGCTTGGGCAGAGGACTCACTGAAGCTTTCTTT,CASSLGRGLTEAFF
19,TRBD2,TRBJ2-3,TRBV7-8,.,TGTGCCAGCAGCTTAGAGGTTTCCGGACTAGCGGCTAGCACAGATACGCAGTATTTT,CASSLEVSGLAASTDTQYF
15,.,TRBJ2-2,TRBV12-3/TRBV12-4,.,TGTGCCAGCAGTTTGACGTGGGCGAACACCGGGGAGCTGTTTTTT,CASSLTWANTGELFF
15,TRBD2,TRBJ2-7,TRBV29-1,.,TGCAGCGTTGAAGATCCCGGGGGGGCCAGGGACGAGCAGTACTTC,CSVEDPGGARDEQYF
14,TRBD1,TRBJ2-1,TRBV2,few,TGTGCCAGCAGTCGGGACAGGGGCTACAATGAGCAGTTCTTC,CASSRDRGYNEQFF
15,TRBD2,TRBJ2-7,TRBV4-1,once,TGCGCCAGCAGCCAAGGCCCCGGGGGGTCCTACGAGCAGTACTTC,CASSQGPGGSYEQYF